This TCR beta chain emerged from a study of OX40 agonist ivuxolimab in advanced cancers. Background on the study: Mean age about 60 years, range about 23 to 80; around 80% male.

Germline loops: CDR1 SEHNR, CDR2 FQNEAQ (reference sequence). The CDR3 is 12 amino acids. V was shortened by 5 bases and J by 7 bases, with 10 bases between the two germline ends. Sequencing used immunoSEQ multiplex PCR; TCRdb keeps in-frame clones, though not all of them. The sample has nearly 70,000 clones, roughly 83% seen once. The input for sequencing was CD4+ or CD8+ T cells sorted from blood, taken in a trial of the OX40 agonist ivuxolimab. This chain joins TRBV7-9 and TRBJ2-3; TRBD1 or TRBD2 may be the D gene (5 bases each). The clonotype was recovered from an adult with an advanced solid tumor such as melanoma, head and neck, liver or kidney cancer. The CDR3: CASSRGENTQYF. CDR3 sequence (DNA): TGTGCCAGCAGCAGAGGGGAAAATACGCAGTATTTT.